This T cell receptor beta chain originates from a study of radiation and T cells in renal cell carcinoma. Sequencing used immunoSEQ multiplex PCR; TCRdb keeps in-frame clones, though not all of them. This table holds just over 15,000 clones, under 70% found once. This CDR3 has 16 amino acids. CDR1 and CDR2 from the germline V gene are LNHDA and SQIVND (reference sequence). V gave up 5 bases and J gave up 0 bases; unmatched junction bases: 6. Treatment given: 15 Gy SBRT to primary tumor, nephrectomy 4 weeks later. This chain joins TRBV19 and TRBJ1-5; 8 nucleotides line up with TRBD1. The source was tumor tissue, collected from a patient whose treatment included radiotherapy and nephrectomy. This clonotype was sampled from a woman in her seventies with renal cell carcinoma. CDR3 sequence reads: CASSLRTGHSNQPQHF. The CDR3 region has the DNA TGTGCCAGTAGTCTGAGGACAGGGCATAGCAATCAGCCCCAGCATTTT. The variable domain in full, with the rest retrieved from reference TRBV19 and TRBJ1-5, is DGGITQSPKYLFRKEGQNVTLSCEQNLNHDAMYWYRQDPGQGLRLIYYSQIVNDFQKGDIAEGYSVSREKKESFPLTVTSAQKNPTAFYLCASSLRTGHSNQPQHFGDGTRLSIL.